The 19 T cell receptor beta chains below all came from one sample that was sequenced in a study of cytomegalovirus exposure and HLA in healthy donors. The PCR ran on 60 Vbeta and 13 Jbeta primers. The repertoire was sequenced with immunoSEQ multiplex PCR; TCRdb's copy has only in-frame clones and lacks some. The sample has some 170,000 clones; roughly 82% are singletons. Sequencing was done on a sample of PBMCs. Source of these receptors: a man aged 45-65 years in good health and CMV-seropositive.

The J gene is TRBJ1-2, the V gene TRBV28; 8 bases are a match to TRBD1. The CDR3 contains 14 residues. The V gene end was trimmed by 9 bases and the J gene end by 5 bases; junction bases not matched to a gene: 11. The germline V gene encodes CDR1 MDHEN and CDR2 SYDVKM. The CDR3 loop reads CASVKTGVGYGYTF. The CDR3 DNA follows: TGTGCCAGTGTCAAGACAGGGGTCGGGTATGGCTACACCTTC.

The chain combines TRBV6-6 with TRBJ2-2, with TRBD2 matching 12 bases. J was trimmed by 4 bases and V by 5 bases; bases with no gene match: 2. Germline CDR1 is MNHNY and CDR2 is SVGAGI (reference sequence). The CDR3 totals 15 residues. For the CDR3, the DNA is TGTGCCAGCAGTCTACTAGCGGGAGGCACCGGGGAGCTGTTTTTT. Amino acids: CASSLLAGGTGELFF.

The chain carries TRBV18 and TRBJ2-7, with 7 nucleotides matching TRBD1. The trim removed 6 bases at V and 2 bases at J, leaving 10 bases unmatched. CDR3 size: 15 residues. Looked up from germline, CDR1 is KGHSH and CDR2 is LQKENI. DNA of the CDR3: TGTGCCAGCTCCCGGGAAAGGGACAGTCCCTACGAGCAGTACTTC. Encoded protein: CASSRERDSPYEQYF. Based on the CDR3 plus reference TRBV18 and TRBJ2-7, the full variable domain is NAGVMQNPRHLVRRRGQEARLRCSPMKGHSHVYWYRQLPEEGLKFMVYLQKENIIDESGMPKERFSAEFPKEGPSILRIQQVVRGDSAAYFCASSRERDSPYEQYFGPGTRLTVT.

This chain uses TRBV30 with TRBJ2-5; tentative D call: TRBD2 (5 bases). Germline V CDR1 and CDR2: GTSNPN, SVGIG (reference sequence). V lost 0 bases to trimming and J lost 4 bases, with 6 bases between them. The CDR3 consists of 12 residues. CDR3 nucleotides: TGTGCCTGGAGTGTACTAGGAGAGACCCAGTACTTC. This gives the protein CAWSVLGETQYF.

This chain joins TRBV5-1 and TRBJ1-1; D unresolved. Germline lookup yields CDR1 SGHRS and CDR2 YFSETQ. Trimming removed 4 bases at V and 1 base at J, with 14 bases between. This CDR3 is built from 15 residues. The DNA of the CDR3 is TGCGCCAGCAGCATGGACCTCGCGGGGAACACTGAAGCTTTCTTT. Its translation: CASSMDLAGNTEAFF.

This clone appeared once. J is TRBJ2-3 and V is TRBV10-3; 7 bases are a match to TRBD2. V trimming: 7 bases; J trimming: 6 bases; junction bases outside the gene matches: 10. The V gene's germline CDR1 is ENHRY and CDR2 SYGVKD. This CDR3 contains 14 residues. As DNA, the CDR3 is TGTGCCATCAACGTGGAGCGGGGCGGGGATACGCAGTATTTT. Translation: CAINVERGGDTQYF.

CDR3 DNA: TGTGCCAGCAGTCTAGCGGCCGAAGGGTACAATGAGCAGTTCTTC. This gives the protein CASSLAAEGYNEQFF. V gene TRBV28 combines with J gene TRBJ2-1; TRBD2 agrees at 7 bases. Germline CDR1 and CDR2: MDHEN and SYDVKM. The CDR3 loop spans 15 amino acids. Trimming took 5 bases from V and 4 from J; bases not matched to a gene: 8.

The chain is built from TRBV7-9 and TRBJ2-2; D is undetermined. The CDR3 is 15 amino acids. Germline V gene sequence: CDR1 SEHNR, CDR2 FQNEAQ (reference sequence). Trimming took 0 bases from V and 0 from J, leaving 5 bases between them. CDR3: CASSLALSNTGELFF. The DNA of the CDR3 is TGTGCCAGCAGCTTAGCCCTTTCGAACACCGGGGAGCTGTTTTTT.

CDR3 sequence reads: CASSLAPTEAFF. In DNA form, the CDR3 reads TGTGCCAGCAGCTTGGCTCCCACTGAAGCTTTCTTT. The chain is built from TRBV5-4 and TRBJ1-1; D is ambiguous. Germline lookup yields CDR1 SGHNT and CDR2 YYREEE (reference sequence). V lost 0 bases and J lost 4, with 4 bases in between. The CDR3 loop spans 12 amino acids.

V gene TRBV7-2 combines with J gene TRBJ1-1, with 12 bases lining up with TRBD1. V was pared by 7 bases and J by 1 base, with 10 bases of the junction left unmatched. Looked up from germline, CDR1 is SGHTA and CDR2 is FQGNSA. The CDR3 is made up of 17 amino acids. The CDR3 DNA sequence: TGTGCCAGCAAACCGGGACAGGGGGCGTTCGGGAACACTGAAGCTTTCTTT. It yields the protein CASKPGQGAFGNTEAFF. Drawing the rest from reference TRBV7-2 and TRBJ1-1, the complete variable domain is GAGVSQSPSNKVTEKGKDVELRCDPISGHTALYWYRQSLGQGLEFLIYFQGNSAPDKSGLPSDRFSAERTGGSVSTLTIQRTQQEDSAVYLCASKPGQGAFGNTEAFFGQGTRLTVV.

This clone has a count of ten or more. J is TRBJ2-7 and V is TRBV5-1; the D is unclear. This CDR3 has 14 residues. In germline, CDR1 is SGHRS, CDR2 YFSETQ. Trimming removed 0 bases at V and 3 bases at J, with 10 bases between. The CDR3 nucleotides read TGCGCCAGCAGCTTGGATATTAGAGGCTACGAGCAGTACTTC. Its translation is CASSLDIRGYEQYF.

This clone was detected a few times. The V and J genes are TRBV7-3 and TRBJ2-5; TRBD1 agrees at 9 bases. The CDR3 consists of 15 residues. Germline lookup yields CDR1 SGHTA and CDR2 FQGTGA. Germline trimming cut 5 bases from V and 1 base from J; bases unmatched to any gene: 5. CDR3 sequence: CASSRGTGFQETQYF. In nucleotides, the CDR3 is TGTGCCAGCAGCCGGGGGACAGGGTTCCAAGAGACCCAGTACTTC.

The J gene is TRBJ1-1, the V gene TRBV2; possibly TRBD1 for D (6 bases). From germline, CDR1 is SNHLY and CDR2 FYNNEI. Trimming removed 9 bases from V and 1 base from J, with 6 bases in between. The CDR3 totals 11 residues. The CDR3, as DNA: TGTGCCAGGACAGGGAACACTGAAGCTTTCTTT. Its translation is CARTGNTEAFF.

The CDR3 DNA follows: TGTGCCAGCAGCCCAATGGGACAGAACAAATACGAGCAGTACTTC. Translating it yields CASSPMGQNKYEQYF. This chain uses TRBV28 with TRBJ2-7; 7 bases align to TRBD1. The ends lost 6 bases at V and 4 bases at J; junction bases unmatched: 12. Germline V lookup: CDR1 MDHEN, CDR2 SYDVKM. The CDR3 covers 15 residues.

The genes are TRBV6-1 and TRBJ2-2, with TRBD1 as a possible D gene (6 bases). Germline CDR1 reads MNHNS; CDR2 reads SASEGT. Trimming stripped 2 bases from V and 1 base from J, with 17 bases between. The length of the CDR3 is 18 residues. The CDR3 nucleotides read TGTGCCAGCAGTGAACTTCCCACGGACAGATTGAACACCGGGGAGCTGTTTTTT. Residues: CASSELPTDRLNTGELFF.

The rearrangement joins TRBV11-2 to TRBJ1-2; D possibly corresponds to TRBD1 (5 bases). Germline V gene data show CDR1 as SGHAT and CDR2 as FQNNGV. V dropped 11 bases and J dropped 8 bases, with 15 bases sitting between them. This CDR3 contains 11 residues. CDR3 amino acids: CAADNRQGYTF. The CDR3 DNA follows: TGTGCCGCCGACAACCGACAGGGCTACACCTTC.

The V and J genes are TRBV7-2 and TRBJ2-3, with D hard to call. Per the germline V gene, CDR1 is SGHTA and CDR2 is FQGNSA. V lost 5 bases to trimming and J lost 0 bases, with 12 bases between them. This CDR3 spans 15 amino acids. CDR3 loop: CASSLRSKSTDTQYF. The CDR3 region has the DNA TGTGCCAGCAGCCTTAGAAGTAAAAGCACAGATACGCAGTATTTT.

The V call is TRBV28, the J call TRBJ1-4, with 8 bases fitting TRBD1. The CDR3 has 16 amino acids. Germline CDR1 MDHEN, CDR2 SYDVKM. The ends lost 2 bases at V and 2 bases at J; junction bases unmatched: 4. CDR3 sequence reads: CASSLRQGATNEKLFF. In DNA, the CDR3 is TGTGCCAGCAGTTTACGGCAGGGGGCGACTAATGAAAAACTGTTTTTT.

The chain combines TRBV15 with TRBJ1-2; D is unclear. Germline values: CDR1 LNHNV, CDR2 YYDKDF (reference sequence). V lost 0 bases, J lost 3 bases, and 5 bases lay in between. This CDR3 is 13 amino acids long. Written as DNA, the CDR3 is TGTGCCACCAGCAGAGATCGGGACTATGGCTACACCTTC. This gives the protein CATSRDRDYGYTF. The full variable domain, in which reference TRBV15 and TRBJ1-2 provide the parts outside the CDR3, is DAMVIQNPRYQVTQFGKPVTLSCSQTLNHNVMYWYQQKSSQAPKLLFHYYDKDFNNEADTPDNFQSRRPNTSFCFLDIRSPGLGDTAMYLCATSRDRDYGYTFGSGTRLTVV.